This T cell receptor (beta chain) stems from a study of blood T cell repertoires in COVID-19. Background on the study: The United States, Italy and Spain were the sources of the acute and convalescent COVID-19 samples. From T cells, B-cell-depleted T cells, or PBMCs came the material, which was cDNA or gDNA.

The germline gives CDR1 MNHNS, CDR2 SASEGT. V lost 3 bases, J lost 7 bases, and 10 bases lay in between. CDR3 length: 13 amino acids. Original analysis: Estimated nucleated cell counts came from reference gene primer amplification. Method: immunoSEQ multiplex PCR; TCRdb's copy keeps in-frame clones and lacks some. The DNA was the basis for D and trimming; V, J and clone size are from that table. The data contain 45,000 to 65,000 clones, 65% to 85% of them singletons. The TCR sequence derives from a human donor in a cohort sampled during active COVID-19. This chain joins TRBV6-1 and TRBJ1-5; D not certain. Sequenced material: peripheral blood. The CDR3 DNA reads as TGTGCCAGCAGTGAGACGGCGAGGCAGCCCCAGCATTTT. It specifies CASSETARQPQHF.